This T cell receptor (beta chain) was sequenced in a study of T-cell reconstitution after alpha-beta-depleted transplantation in children. Study observations and caveats: T-cell numbers and diversity one year post-transplant derived largely from freshly generated T cells.

The authors prepared the TCRbeta library with unique molecular identifiers. TCRdb reanalysed the PCR reads using MiXCR and keeps one entry per CDR3 protein. The sample yields 110,000 or so distinct CDR3 sequences, approximately 6% seen once. Comment on this clonotype: Its antigen is unknown.

The ends were cut back, 7 bases at V and 8 bases at J, with 14 bases in the middle. This CDR3 region has 13 residues. CDR1 and CDR2 (germline): SEHNR, FQNEAQ (reference sequence). The sequenced sample was PBMCs, mostly from graft donor cells, obtained 360 days after TCRalphabeta/CD19-depleted stem cell transplant. V and J are TRBV7-9 and TRBJ2-2, with a weak D call TRBD1 (6 bases). The TCR was taken from a male patient between 2 and 15 years old who had a stem cell transplant for acute lymphoblastic leukemia, so the T cells may come from the graft donor. CDR3 nucleotide sequence: TGTGCCAGCACCTCTGGGGGACATGGGGAGCTGTTTTTT. It specifies CASTSGGHGELFF. Looking up the rest from reference TRBV7-9 and TRBJ2-2 gives the full variable domain: DTGVSQNPRHKITKRGQNVTFRCDPISEHNRLYWYRQTLGQGPEFLTYFQNEAQLEKSRLLSDRFSAERPKGSFSTLEIQRTEQGDSAMYLCASTSGGHGELFFGEGSRLTVL.